These 3 T cell receptor beta chains were sequenced from one sample in a study of Ad26.COV2.S vaccination and SARS-CoV-2 variants. Treatment reported: approximately 18 received Ad26.COV2.S at low or high dose, single or two shots; 5 received placebo; per-sample allocation not given. Day 63 following the first vaccine or placebo injection was when the samples were taken. This table comes from immunoSEQ multiplex PCR, and its TCRdb copy is limited to in-frame clones, with some not included. This sample yields hundreds of thousands of clones, of which more than 70% are seen a single time; 3% to 4% belongs to the top ten. The starting material was peripheral blood, obtained in a trial of Ad26.COV2.S vaccine versus placebo. The receptors shown here come from a person between 18 and 59 years old who received the Ad26.COV2.S COVID-19 vaccine or a placebo.

The J gene is TRBJ1-2, the V gene TRBV2, with TRBD1 identical over 10 bases. CDR1 SNHLY and CDR2 FYNNEI come from the germline V gene. With 6 bases clipped from V and 4 bases from J, the junction kept 5 bases outside the gene matches. This CDR3 is built from 14 residues. The CDR3 DNA reads TGTGCCAGCAGCCTGGGACAGGGGTTCTATGGCTACACCTTC. Protein sequence: CASSLGQGFYGYTF.

The V call is TRBV3-1 (or the pseudogene TRBV3-2), the J call TRBJ1-5; D is undetermined. V dropped 8 bases and J dropped 3 bases, with 17 bases sitting between them. The CDR3 extends over 15 amino acids. The V gene's germline CDR1 is LGHDT and CDR2 YNNKEL (reference sequence). CDR3 amino acids: CASGKATVSNQPQHF. CDR3 bases: TGTGCCAGCGGGAAAGCTACAGTTTCCAATCAGCCCCAGCATTTT.

In this sample, this clone turned up a few times. The rearrangement joins TRBV19 to TRBJ1-6; no firm D call. The CDR3 covers 14 residues. In germline, CDR1 is LNHDA, CDR2 SQIVND (reference sequence). The V gene lost 1 base and the J gene lost 5 bases, with 6 bases spanning the gap. The chain's CDR3 is CASSIAPNNSPLHF. DNA of the CDR3: TGTGCCAGTAGTATAGCGCCAAATAATTCACCCCTCCACTTT.